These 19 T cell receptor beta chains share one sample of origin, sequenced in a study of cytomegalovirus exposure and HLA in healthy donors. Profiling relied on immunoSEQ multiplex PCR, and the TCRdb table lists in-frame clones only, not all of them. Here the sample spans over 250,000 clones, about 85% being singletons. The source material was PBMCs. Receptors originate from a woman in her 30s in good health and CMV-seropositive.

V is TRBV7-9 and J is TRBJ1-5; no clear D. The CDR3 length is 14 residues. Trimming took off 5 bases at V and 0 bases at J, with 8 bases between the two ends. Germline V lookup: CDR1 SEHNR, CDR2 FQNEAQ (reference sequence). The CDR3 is CASSAGNSNQPQHF. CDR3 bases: TGTGCCAGCAGCGCCGGGAATAGCAATCAGCCCCAGCATTTT.

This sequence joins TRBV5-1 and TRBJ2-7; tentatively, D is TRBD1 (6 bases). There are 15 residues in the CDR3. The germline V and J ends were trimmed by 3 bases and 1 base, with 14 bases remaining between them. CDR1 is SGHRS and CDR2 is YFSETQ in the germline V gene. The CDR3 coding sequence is TGCGCCAGCAGCTGGGGGCAGGCTCGTTCCTACGAGCAGTACTTC. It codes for CASSWGQARSYEQYF.

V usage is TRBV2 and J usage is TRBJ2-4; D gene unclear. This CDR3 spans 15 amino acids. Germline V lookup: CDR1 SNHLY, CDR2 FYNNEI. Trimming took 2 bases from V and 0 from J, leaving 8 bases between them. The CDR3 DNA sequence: TGTGCCAGCAGTGAACAGGTCCGAGCCAAAAACATTCAGTACTTC. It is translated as CASSEQVRAKNIQYF.

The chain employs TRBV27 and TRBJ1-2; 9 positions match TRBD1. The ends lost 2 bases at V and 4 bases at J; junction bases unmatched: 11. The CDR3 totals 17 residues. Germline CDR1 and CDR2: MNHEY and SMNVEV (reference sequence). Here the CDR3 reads CASSLGEYRGLIYGYTF. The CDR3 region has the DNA TGTGCCAGCAGTTTAGGGGAATACAGGGGGCTGATCTATGGCTACACCTTC.

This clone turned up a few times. The CDR3 spells CASSMVDRDEQYF. The CDR3 coding sequence is TGTGCCAGTAGTATGGTGGACAGGGACGAGCAGTACTTC. The chain combines TRBV19 with TRBJ2-7; 8 bases agree with TRBD1. With 3 bases clipped from V and 5 bases from J, the junction kept 3 bases outside the gene matches. Germline CDR1 reads LNHDA; CDR2 reads SQIVND (reference sequence). The CDR3 covers 13 residues.

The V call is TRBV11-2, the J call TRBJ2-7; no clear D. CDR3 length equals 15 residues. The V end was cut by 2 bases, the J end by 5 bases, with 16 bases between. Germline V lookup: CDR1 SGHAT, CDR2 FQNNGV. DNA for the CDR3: TGTGCCAGCAGCTTAAGGTGGGCCAATATCCACGAGCAGTACTTC. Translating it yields CASSLRWANIHEQYF. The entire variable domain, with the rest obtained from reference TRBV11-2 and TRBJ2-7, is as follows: EAGVAQSPRYKIIEKRQSVAFWCNPISGHATLYWYQQILGQGPKLLIQFQNNGVVDDSQLPKDRFSAERLKGVDSTLKIQPAKLEDSAVYLCASSLRWANIHEQYFGPGTRLTVT.

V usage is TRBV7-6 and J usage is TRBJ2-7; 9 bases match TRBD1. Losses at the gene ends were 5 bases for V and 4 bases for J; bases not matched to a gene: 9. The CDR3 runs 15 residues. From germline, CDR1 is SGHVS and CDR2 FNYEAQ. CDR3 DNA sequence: TGTGCCAGCAGCCCTACCGGGACAGGGACGTACGAGCAGTACTTC. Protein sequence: CASSPTGTGTYEQYF.

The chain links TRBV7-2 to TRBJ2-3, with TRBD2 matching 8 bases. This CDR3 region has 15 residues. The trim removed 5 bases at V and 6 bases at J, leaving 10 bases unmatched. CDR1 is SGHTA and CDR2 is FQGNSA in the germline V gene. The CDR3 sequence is CASSRRTSSRDTQYF. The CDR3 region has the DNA TGTGCCAGCAGCAGGAGGACTAGCTCCAGGGATACGCAGTATTTT.

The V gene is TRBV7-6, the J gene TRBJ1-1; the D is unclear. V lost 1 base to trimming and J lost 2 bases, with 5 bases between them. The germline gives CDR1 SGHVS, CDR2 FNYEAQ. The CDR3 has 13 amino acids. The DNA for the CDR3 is TGTGCCAGCAGCTTAGAAGTTAACACTGAAGCTTTCTTT. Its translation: CASSLEVNTEAFF.

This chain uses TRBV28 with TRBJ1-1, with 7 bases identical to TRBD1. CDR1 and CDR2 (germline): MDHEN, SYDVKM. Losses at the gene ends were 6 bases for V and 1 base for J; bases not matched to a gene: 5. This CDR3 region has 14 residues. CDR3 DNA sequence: TGTGCCAGCAGACAGGGGCTGGCGAACACTGAAGCTTTCTTT. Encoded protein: CASRQGLANTEAFF.

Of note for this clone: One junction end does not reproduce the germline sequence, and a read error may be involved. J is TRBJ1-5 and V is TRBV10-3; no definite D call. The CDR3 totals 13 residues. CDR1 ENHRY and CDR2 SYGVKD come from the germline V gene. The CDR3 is CAISESADHPQHF. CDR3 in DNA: TGTGCCATCAGTGAGTCGGCAGATCATCCCCAGCATTTT.

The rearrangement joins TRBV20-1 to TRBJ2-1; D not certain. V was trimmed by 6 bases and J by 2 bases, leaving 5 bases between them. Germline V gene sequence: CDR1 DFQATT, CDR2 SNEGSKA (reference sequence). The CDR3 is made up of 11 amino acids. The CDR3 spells CSARAYNEQFF. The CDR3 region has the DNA TGCAGTGCCCGGGCCTACAATGAGCAGTTCTTC.

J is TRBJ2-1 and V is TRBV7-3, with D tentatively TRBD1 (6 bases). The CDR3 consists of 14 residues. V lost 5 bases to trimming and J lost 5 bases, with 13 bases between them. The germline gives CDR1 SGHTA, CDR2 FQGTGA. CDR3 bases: TGTGCCAGCAGCGTATCACAGGGAGACAATGAGCAGTTCTTC. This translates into CASSVSQGDNEQFF.

The DNA for the CDR3 is TGTGCCTGGAGTACGAGGGGACAGGGCGGCGGCTACACCTTC. Translating gives CAWSTRGQGGGYTF. V and J are TRBV30 and TRBJ1-2, with 9 bases that match TRBD1. This CDR3 is 14 amino acids long. Germline values: CDR1 GTSNPN, CDR2 SVGIG (reference sequence). The J segment lost 8 bases and the V segment lost 2 bases, leaving 9 bases of the junction unmatched.

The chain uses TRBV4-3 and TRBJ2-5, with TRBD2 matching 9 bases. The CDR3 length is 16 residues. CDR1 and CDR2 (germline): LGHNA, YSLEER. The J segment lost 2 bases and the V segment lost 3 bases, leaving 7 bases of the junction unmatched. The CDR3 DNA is TGCGCCAGCAGCCAGGGCGTTCTAGCGGGACAAGAGACCCAGTACTTC. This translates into CASSQGVLAGQETQYF.

CDR3 DNA sequence: TGTGCCAGCAGTCTCCAGGGACTCAATCAGCCCCAGCATTTT. Protein: CASSLQGLNQPQHF. The chain uses TRBV27 and TRBJ1-5, with D perhaps matching TRBD1 (5 bases). Deletions cut 5 bases from V and 3 bases from J, with 11 bases between. From germline, CDR1 is MNHEY and CDR2 SMNVEV (reference sequence). This CDR3 is 14 amino acids long.

CDR3 residues: CASSQSWGGGPLSYEQYF. In DNA, the CDR3 is TGCGCCAGCAGCCAGTCGTGGGGGGGAGGCCCGCTCTCCTACGAGCAGTACTTC. V usage is TRBV4-1 and J usage is TRBJ2-7, with 7 bases lining up with TRBD2. Trimming removed 3 bases from V and 0 bases from J; junction bases left unmatched: 14. This CDR3 comprises 18 residues. Germline values: CDR1 MGHRA, CDR2 YSYEKL.

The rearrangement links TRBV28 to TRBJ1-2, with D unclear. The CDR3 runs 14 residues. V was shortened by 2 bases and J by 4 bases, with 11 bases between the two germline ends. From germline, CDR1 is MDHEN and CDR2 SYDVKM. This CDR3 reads CASSLEGTTYGYTF. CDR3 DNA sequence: TGTGCCAGCAGTTTAGAGGGCACTACCTATGGCTACACCTTC.

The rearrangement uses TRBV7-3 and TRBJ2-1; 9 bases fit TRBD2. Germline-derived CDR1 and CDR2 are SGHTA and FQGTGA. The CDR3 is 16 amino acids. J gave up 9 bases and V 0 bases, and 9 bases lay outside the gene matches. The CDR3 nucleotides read TGTGCCAGCAGCTTAACTAGCGGGAGTGGTTGGGCTGAGCAGTTCTTC. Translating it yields CASSLTSGSGWAEQFF.